The text below deals with one TCR beta chain. CDR1 is SQVTM and CDR2 is ANQGSEA in the germline V gene. The CDR3 consists of 16 residues. Germline trimming cut 4 bases from V and 6 bases from J; bases unmatched to any gene: 13. The sample is drawn from a study of cytomegalovirus exposure and HLA in healthy donors. Use of 60 Vbeta and 13 Jbeta primers characterized the PCR. Using immunoSEQ multiplex PCR, the repertoire was profiled, and TCRdb retains in-frame clones only, with some absent. The sample yields 100,000 to 150,000 clones, 70% to 75% seen once. This sequence was found in a male donor in good health and CMV-seronegative. Sequencing was done on a sample of PBMCs. The V call is TRBV29-1, the J call TRBJ2-3, with 10 positions matching TRBD2. CDR3 region: CSVASHLAGARDTQYF. CDR3 DNA sequence: TGCAGCGTTGCTTCACATCTAGCGGGAGCCAGGGATACGCAGTATTTT.